Shown below are 32 T cell receptor beta chains from a single sample sequenced in a study of cytomegalovirus exposure and HLA in healthy donors. PCR amplification relied on 60 Vbeta primers (plus 13 Jbeta primers). Here immunoSEQ multiplex PCR was the method, and the copy in TCRdb shows in-frame clones only, minus some. The data show some 150,000 clones, 80% to 90% seen once. The source material was PBMCs. Every receptor here comes from a woman aged 25 to 39 in good health and CMV-seronegative.

This clone appeared once. This rearrangement joins TRBV11-2 to TRBJ1-1; D is ambiguous. Between the trimmed V and J ends, which lost 6 bases and 5 bases, there was a span of 19 bases. The CDR3 is made up of 15 amino acids. Germline V gene data show CDR1 as SGHAT and CDR2 as FQNNGV. CDR3: CASRAPYGGGTEAFF. CDR3 coding DNA: TGTGCCAGCAGAGCCCCTTATGGAGGAGGGACTGAAGCTTTCTTT.

The genes are TRBV9 and TRBJ2-1, with D perhaps matching TRBD1 (6 bases). CDR1 is SGDLS, CDR2 YYNGEE, per germline. Trimming cost V 3 bases and J 10 bases, with 14 bases left between them. This CDR3 contains 13 residues. The CDR3 nucleotides read TGTGCCAGCAGCGATCGCACCGGGACAGAGCAGTTCTTC. This translates into CASSDRTGTEQFF.

The chain employs TRBV4-3 and TRBJ2-1; 11 nucleotides match TRBD2. The trim removed 3 bases at V and 6 bases at J, leaving 7 bases unmatched. In germline, CDR1 is LGHNA, CDR2 YSLEER. The CDR3 totals 16 residues. The CDR3 loop reads CASSHDGTSGGNEQFF. CDR3 coding DNA: TGCGCCAGCAGCCATGACGGGACTAGCGGAGGCAATGAGCAGTTCTTC.

The chain is built from TRBV7-9 and TRBJ1-1; D is perhaps TRBD1 (6 bases). Germline V gives CDR1 SEHNR, CDR2 FQNEAQ (reference sequence). The V gene lost 4 bases and the J gene lost 1 base, with 10 bases spanning the gap. The CDR3 runs 14 residues. The CDR3 DNA reads TGTGCCAGCAGCTCAGGGACAACGAACACTGAAGCTTTCTTT. It codes for CASSSGTTNTEAFF. Complete variable domain (other parts from reference TRBV7-9 and TRBJ1-1): DTGVSQNPRHKITKRGQNVTFRCDPISEHNRLYWYRQTLGQGPEFLTYFQNEAQLEKSRLLSDRFSAERPKGSFSTLEIQRTEQGDSAMYLCASSSGTTNTEAFFGQGTRLTVV.

This rearrangement joins TRBV7-2 to TRBJ2-2; TRBD2 matches at 12 bases. The V segment lost 5 bases and the J segment 2 bases; nucleotides outside the gene matches: 6. The CDR3 extends over 17 amino acids. Looked up from germline, CDR1 is SGHTA and CDR2 is FQGNSA. This chain's CDR3 is CASSRSSGRVNTGELFF. In DNA form, the CDR3 reads TGTGCCAGCAGCCGTTCTAGCGGGAGGGTAAACACCGGGGAGCTGTTTTTT.

The CDR3 DNA reads as TGTGCCTGGAGTGTCCTAGGGGAGCTGTTTTTT. This codes for CAWSVLGELFF. The V call is TRBV30, the J call TRBJ2-2; D is ambiguous. V was trimmed by 0 bases and J by 8 bases, leaving 4 bases between them. The germline CDR1 and CDR2 sequences are GTSNPN and SVGIG (reference sequence). The length of the CDR3 is 11 residues.

The chain is built from TRBV7-9 and TRBJ1-4; 9 bases fit TRBD1. CDR3 length equals 16 residues. Germline CDR1 reads SEHNR; CDR2 reads FQNEAQ (reference sequence). V was pared by 4 bases and J by 6 bases, with 9 bases of the junction left unmatched. The DNA of the CDR3 is TGTGCCAGCAGCTCCAATCTGGGACAGGGCCATGAAAAACTGTTTTTT. Protein product: CASSSNLGQGHEKLFF.

The CDR3 is CATSREYRTGRSYGYTF. The CDR3 DNA is TGTGCCACCAGCAGAGAGTATCGGACAGGGCGTTCTTATGGCTACACCTTC. V and J are TRBV15 and TRBJ1-2; 8 nucleotides match TRBD1. There are 17 residues in the CDR3. The junction had 11 bases not matched to a gene; V was cut back by 0 bases and J by 5 bases. Germline loops: CDR1 LNHNV, CDR2 YYDKDF (reference sequence).

This clone has a handful of counts. The chain uses TRBV5-1 and TRBJ2-1, with 11 bases matching TRBD2. The germline CDR1 and CDR2 sequences are SGHRS and YFSETQ. This CDR3 has 15 amino acids. With 0 bases clipped from V and 5 bases from J, the junction kept 1 base outside the gene matches. The CDR3 nucleotides are TGCGCCAGCAGCTTGGGACTAGCGGGGCACAATGAGCAGTTCTTC. Its translation is CASSLGLAGHNEQFF.

This clone came up a few times. CDR3 coding DNA: TGTGCCAGCAGCTTAGGACAGTCCGACAATGAGCAGTTCTTC. Amino acids: CASSLGQSDNEQFF. The V call is TRBV7-6, the J call TRBJ2-1; possible D gene TRBD1, 5 bases. Germline V CDR1 and CDR2: SGHVS, FNYEAQ. Trimming stripped 1 base from V and 5 bases from J, with 9 bases between. The CDR3 is 14 amino acids. Together with reference TRBV7-6 and TRBJ2-1, the CDR3 gives the full variable domain: GAGVSQSPRYKVTKRGQDVALRCDPISGHVSLYWYRQALGQGPEFLTYFNYEAQQDKSGLPNDRFSAERPEGSISTLTIQRTEQRDSAMYRCASSLGQSDNEQFFGPGTRLTVL.

By sample share, this clone is hyperexpanded. This chain connects TRBV6-4 to TRBJ2-1; TRBD1 might be the D (5 bases). V was clipped by 0 bases and J by 6 bases, with 15 bases between them. CDR1 and CDR2 from the germline V gene are MRHNA and SNTAGT. This CDR3 has 16 amino acids. Here the CDR3 DNA reads TGTGCCAGCAGTGACTCAGGGCAGGGCGACTTCAATGAGCAGTTCTTC. Translation gives CASSDSGQGDFNEQFF.

The chain links TRBV2 to TRBJ2-7; weak D call: TRBD1 (5 bases). Trimming removed 5 bases from V and 3 bases from J, with 14 bases in between. This CDR3 has 14 amino acids. The germline V gene has CDR1 SNHLY and CDR2 FYNNEI. This CDR3 is CASSRTNVIYEQYF. The CDR3 DNA reads TGTGCCAGCAGTAGGACAAATGTTATCTACGAGCAGTACTTC.

This rearrangement joins TRBV19 to TRBJ1-1; no clear D gene. Looked up from germline, CDR1 is LNHDA and CDR2 is SQIVND (reference sequence). The CDR3 length is 14 residues. V dropped 1 base and J dropped 5 bases, with 11 bases sitting between them. The CDR3 nucleotides read TGTGCCAGTAGTATAGGTGGAGCAAGGACTGAAGCTTTCTTT. Its protein product is CASSIGGARTEAFF.

A remark on this clone: A junction boundary mismatches the germline segment, possibly from a read error. The chain joins TRBV18 to TRBJ1-3, with 9 bases identical to TRBD1. Germline V gene lookup returns CDR1 KGHSH and CDR2 LQKENI. This CDR3 is built from 17 residues. In nucleotides, the CDR3 is TGTGCCGGCTCAACACTTCCCGGGACAGGGAGGAGAAACACCATATATTTT. Encoded protein: CAGSTLPGTGRRNTIYF. The variable domain in full, with the rest retrieved from reference TRBV18 and TRBJ1-3, is NAGVMQNPRHLVRRRGQEARLRCSPMKGHSHVYWYRQLPEEGLKFMVYLQKENIIDESGMPKERFSAEFPKEGPSILRIQQVVRGDSAAYFCAGSTLPGTGRRNTIYFGEGSWLTVV.

This clone has only one observation. The V gene is TRBV28, the J gene TRBJ2-1; 10 bases are shared with TRBD1. The CDR3 contains 16 residues. Germline lookup yields CDR1 MDHEN and CDR2 SYDVKM. The junction had 9 bases not matched to a gene; V was cut back by 6 bases and J by 4 bases. The CDR3 region is CASSSFDRGRYNEQFF. CDR3 DNA: TGTGCCAGCAGCTCCTTCGACAGGGGGCGATACAATGAGCAGTTCTTC.

The chain uses TRBV28 and TRBJ1-4, with D maybe TRBD1 (6 bases). Trimming cost V 8 bases and J 6 bases, with 13 bases left between them. This CDR3 region has 13 residues. Germline CDR1 and CDR2: MDHEN and SYDVKM. This CDR3 reads CASVGGSYEKLFF. In nucleotides, the CDR3 is TGTGCCAGCGTAGGGGGTTCATATGAAAAACTGTTTTTT.

The chain joins TRBV5-1 to TRBJ1-1; D is possibly TRBD1 (5 bases). V shed 7 bases and J shed 0 bases, with 19 bases lying between them. Germline V gene sequence: CDR1 SGHRS, CDR2 YFSETQ. CDR3 length: 16 amino acids. The CDR3 nucleotides read TGCGCCAGCGGGGGGGGAACGGGTCTACTGAACACTGAAGCTTTCTTT. This gives the protein CASGGGTGLLNTEAFF.

The CDR3 nucleotides are TGTGCCAGCAGCTTAGCCGACAGGTCCAACCCCCCTAGAACCGGCTTTAATGAAAAACTGTTTTTT. This codes for CASSLADRSNPPRTGFNEKLFF. The chain links TRBV7-2 to TRBJ1-4; the D gene is possibly TRBD1 (6 bases). Germline V gene lookup returns CDR1 SGHTA and CDR2 FQGNSA. The CDR3 runs to 22 residues. Trimming took off 0 bases at V and 4 bases at J, with 30 bases between the two ends.

This rearrangement joins TRBV9 to TRBJ1-4; 7 nucleotides align to TRBD1. V gave up 0 bases and J gave up 1 base; unmatched junction bases: 3. The CDR3 is 16 residues long. In germline, CDR1 is SGDLS, CDR2 YYNGEE. CDR3 sequence: CASSVEGGITNEKLFF. For the CDR3, the DNA is TGTGCCAGCAGCGTAGAAGGGGGCATAACTAATGAAAAACTGTTTTTT.

The chain is built from TRBV7-2 and TRBJ1-2, with TRBD1 matching over 9 bases. Germline CDR1 is SGHTA and CDR2 is FQGNSA. The CDR3 length is 16 residues. With 3 bases clipped from V and 4 bases from J, the junction kept 9 bases outside the gene matches. CDR3 sequence reads: CASSFLGGTGSYGYTF. DNA for the CDR3: TGTGCCAGCAGCTTCTTAGGAGGGACAGGGAGCTATGGCTACACCTTC. The variable domain in full, completed from reference TRBV7-2 and TRBJ1-2, reads GAGVSQSPSNKVTEKGKDVELRCDPISGHTALYWYRQSLGQGLEFLIYFQGNSAPDKSGLPSDRFSAERTGGSVSTLTIQRTQQEDSAVYLCASSFLGGTGSYGYTFGSGTRLTVV.

This chain joins TRBV2 and TRBJ2-1; D unresolved. The germline V gene encodes CDR1 SNHLY and CDR2 FYNNEI. With 4 bases removed from V and 1 base from J, the gap between germline ends came to 11 bases. The CDR3 extends over 15 amino acids. CDR3 DNA sequence: TGTGCCAGCAGTGTAAGACTCGCTTCCTACAATGAGCAGTTCTTC. Translating gives CASSVRLASYNEQFF.

V is TRBV4-3 and J is TRBJ1-6, with a weak D call TRBD1 (5 bases). CDR3 length: 21 amino acids. Looked up from germline, CDR1 is LGHNA and CDR2 is YSLEER. Trimming took off 0 bases at V and 0 bases at J, with 21 bases between the two ends. The CDR3 is CASSQDGPRAILSSYNSPLHF. Written as DNA, the CDR3 is TGCGCCAGCAGCCAAGATGGGCCCAGGGCAATCCTGAGCTCCTATAATTCACCCCTCCACTTT.

The J gene is TRBJ2-3, the V gene TRBV7-2, with TRBD2 matching 7 bases. The junction had 5 bases not matched to a gene; V was cut back by 5 bases and J by 0 bases. CDR1 and CDR2 from the germline V gene are SGHTA and FQGNSA. The CDR3 runs to 15 residues. CDR3 amino acids: CASSLLSGSTDTQYF. CDR3 nucleotide sequence: TGTGCCAGCAGCCTCCTTAGCGGGAGCACAGATACGCAGTATTTT.

The chain employs TRBV25-1 and TRBJ1-2; 9 nucleotides line up with TRBD1. The CDR3 runs to 15 residues. The V and J ends lost 3 bases and 6 bases, in that order; junction bases with no gene match: 8. Germline CDR1 MGHDK, CDR2 SYGVNS. The CDR3 reads CASSDQDRGTDGYTF. The CDR3 DNA is TGTGCCAGCAGTGATCAGGACAGGGGAACGGATGGCTACACCTTC.

The V call is TRBV13, the J call TRBJ2-5, with D tentatively TRBD1 (6 bases). Trimming pared 5 bases from V and 5 bases from J, leaving 12 bases between. CDR3 size: 13 residues. CDR1 and CDR2 from the germline V gene are PRHDT and FYEKMQ (reference sequence). CDR3 nucleotide sequence: TGTGCCAGCAGCCCTCCCCAGGGGGAGACCCAGTACTTC. Translated, it gives CASSPPQGETQYF. The whole variable domain, filled in from reference TRBV13 and TRBJ2-5, reads AAGVIQSPRHLIKEKRETATLKCYPIPRHDTVYWYQQGPGQDPQFLISFYEKMQSDKGSIPDRFSAQQFSDYHSELNMSSLELGDSALYFCASSPPQGETQYFGPGTRLLVL.

In DNA form, the CDR3 reads TGCGCCAGCAGCTCGCCCGTAGCGGGAGTAAGTGGGGAGCTGTTTTTT. As protein: CASSSPVAGVSGELFF. The chain joins TRBV4-3 to TRBJ2-2; 9 bases match TRBD2. Germline loops: CDR1 LGHNA, CDR2 YSLEER. Trimming at V came to 5 bases and at J to 8 bases, leaving 12 bases not matched to a gene. The CDR3 consists of 16 residues.

The rearrangement links TRBV10-1 to TRBJ2-7; 8 bases agree with TRBD1. The CDR3 extends over 16 amino acids. Germline V lookup: CDR1 WNHNN, CDR2 SYGVQD (reference sequence). V shed 0 bases and J 6 bases; nucleotides not matched to a gene: 10. In DNA, the CDR3 is TGCGCCAGCAGTGAGTCGAAGGGGACAGGCGTCGGCGAGCAGTACTTC. As protein: CASSESKGTGVGEQYF.

The V call is TRBV6-6, the J call TRBJ1-5; D might be TRBD1 (5 bases). CDR1 is MNHNY, CDR2 SVGAGI, per germline (reference sequence). The CDR3 runs to 16 residues. Trimming took off 6 bases at V and 6 bases at J, with 21 bases between the two ends. The CDR3 reads CASSSTDGQGAQPQHF. The CDR3 DNA reads as TGTGCCAGCAGCTCTACCGACGGGCAGGGTGCTCAGCCCCAGCATTTT.

This chain links TRBV5-1 with TRBJ2-5, with D maybe TRBD1 (5 bases). The CDR3 loop spans 12 amino acids. V gave up 5 bases and J gave up 2 bases, with 7 bases separating them. Germline V gene lookup returns CDR1 SGHRS and CDR2 YFSETQ. CDR3 region: CASRTEQETQYF. The CDR3 nucleotides read TGCGCCAGCAGGACAGAACAAGAGACCCAGTACTTC.

V usage is TRBV18 and J usage is TRBJ2-3; D is unresolved. With 2 bases removed from V and 0 bases from J, the gap between germline ends came to 3 bases. The CDR3 contains 13 residues. The germline gives CDR1 KGHSH, CDR2 LQKENI. This CDR3 reads CASSPTSTDTQYF. CDR3 DNA sequence: TGTGCCAGCTCACCAACTAGCACAGATACGCAGTATTTT.

Concerning this clone: Compared with germline, one end of the junction differs, possibly owing to a read error. The sample has other DNA sequences that encode this CDR3 too. This chain links TRBV27 with TRBJ2-4; TRBD1 is a possible D gene (6 bases). Per germline, CDR1 MNHEY and CDR2 SMNVEV (reference sequence). This CDR3 comprises 13 residues. The CDR3 spells CASSSTGKNIQYF. CDR3 DNA: TGTGCCAGCAGTTCCACAGGGAAAAACATTCAGTACTTT.

The chain has TRBV5-4 and TRBJ2-3; TRBD2 might be the D (6 bases). V dropped 4 bases and J dropped 0 bases, with 15 bases sitting between them. Per germline, CDR1 SGHNT and CDR2 YYREEE (reference sequence). The CDR3 has 16 amino acids. CDR3 amino acids: CASSPRRVGSTDTQYF. The CDR3 DNA reads as TGTGCCAGCAGCCCGAGGAGGGTCGGTAGCACAGATACGCAGTATTTT.